This T cell receptor (beta chain) derives from a study of T cells in localized non-small cell lung cancer. General study points: Median around 56 top-100 tumor clones were shared with paired adjacent lung. Clonality of T cells reached its maximum in uninvolved adjacent lung, surpassing tumor. Sequencing was restricted to one tumor region; therefore, heterogeneity remains possible. Elevated blood T cell density was associated with longer overall survival.

Generated by immunoSEQ multiplex PCR, the TCRdb table keeps only in-frame clones and is missing some. The top ten hold 30% to 40% of the sample, which has over 1,000 clones, 27% seen once. Deletions cut 7 bases from V and 5 bases from J, with 8 bases between. CDR3 length equals 11 residues. This clone has just a few counts. Its antigen is currently unknown. The specimen comprised normal lung tissue next to the tumor, sampled before any cancer treatment. The receptor was isolated from a male donor at least 60 years old with stage II squamous cell lung carcinoma. The chain is built from TRBV6-7 and TRBJ1-1; TRBD1 is a possible D gene (5 bases). TRBV6-7 is flagged as an ORF with uncertain function. DNA of the CDR3: TGTGCCAGCAAGAGGGGTACTGAAGCTTTCTTT. Encoded protein: CASKRGTEAFF.